The 12 T cell receptor beta chains below all came from one sample that was sequenced in a study of shared clonotypes between healthy human individuals. Profiled with immunoSEQ multiplex PCR; TCRdb holds only in-frame clones, not every one. Here the sample spans about 1.4 million clones, roughly 96% being singletons. The specimen sequenced was naive CD4+ T cells sorted from blood. Documented subset: CD45RA+ positively selected. The receptor set was obtained from a man aged 25 to 45 in good health.

The chain links TRBV7-3 to TRBJ2-6; TRBD2 is a possible D gene (5 bases). Trimming took off 5 bases at V and 15 bases at J, with 17 bases between the two ends. From germline, CDR1 is SGHTA and CDR2 FQGTGA. The length of the CDR3 is 13 residues. The CDR3 nucleotides are TGTGCCAGCAGCCTCCAGCCACGAGCGGCCCTGACTTTC. It encodes CASSLQPRAALTF.

The chain recombines TRBV4-1 with TRBJ1-4; D remains ambiguous. Germline V CDR1 and CDR2: MGHRA, YSYEKL. The length of the CDR3 is 14 residues. Trimming cost V 4 bases and J 11 bases, with 17 bases left between them. The CDR3 nucleotides are TGCGCCAGCAGCCCCCTCGACCTAGCCGAGAAACTGTTTTTT. As protein: CASSPLDLAEKLFF.

V usage is TRBV4-3 and J usage is TRBJ2-1, with TRBD2 matching over 16 bases. Germline CDR1 LGHNA, CDR2 YSLEER. The CDR3 has 19 residues. Trimming removed 0 bases from V and 4 bases from J; junction bases left unmatched: 6. The CDR3 DNA follows: TGCGCCAGCAGCCAAGATCCGGGACTAGCGGGAGGGTTTTACAATGAGCAGTTCTTC. It yields the protein CASSQDPGLAGGFYNEQFF.

The rearrangement joins TRBV2 to TRBJ2-6; D gene uncertain. The CDR3 totals 17 residues. Trimming shortened V by 0 bases and J by 2 bases, and 11 bases separated the two germline ends. Germline V gene lookup returns CDR1 SNHLY and CDR2 FYNNEI. CDR3 in amino acids: CASSEALLGTGANVLTF. The CDR3 nucleotides are TGTGCCAGCAGTGAAGCGCTTCTAGGTACTGGGGCCAACGTCCTGACTTTC.

This clone was counted once. The chain links TRBV2 to TRBJ1-5; D possibly corresponds to TRBD1 (5 bases). Germline V gene sequence: CDR1 SNHLY, CDR2 FYNNEI. This CDR3 is built from 12 residues. With 5 bases removed from V and 9 bases from J, the gap between germline ends came to 11 bases. CDR3: CASSRRGGPQHF. The CDR3 DNA reads TGTGCCAGCAGTAGGAGGGGCGGGCCCCAGCATTTT.

The V and J genes are TRBV27 and TRBJ2-3; 14 nucleotides align to TRBD2. Germline V gene data show CDR1 as MNHEY and CDR2 as SMNVEV (reference sequence). The junction had 8 bases not matched to a gene; V was cut back by 5 bases and J by 7 bases. The CDR3 is 16 amino acids. The CDR3 DNA reads TGTGCCAGCAGTCCAGGACTAGCGGGAGGCGGGCATACGCAGTATTTT. Its protein is CASSPGLAGGGHTQYF.

This chain links TRBV5-1 with TRBJ2-1; 8 nucleotides line up with TRBD2. The CDR3 extends over 14 amino acids. Trimming cost V 2 bases and J 7 bases; bases outside gene matches: 5. Germline V gives CDR1 SGHRS, CDR2 YFSETQ. DNA of the CDR3: TGCGCCAGCAGCTTTAACGGGAGGGCGAATGAGCAGTTCTTC. Translating gives CASSFNGRANEQFF. Complete variable domain (other parts from reference TRBV5-1 and TRBJ2-1): KAGVTQTPRYLIKTRGQQVTLSCSPISGHRSVSWYQQTPGQGLQFLFEYFSETQRNKGNFPGRFSGRQFSNSRSEMNVSTLELGDSALYLCASSFNGRANEQFFGPGTRLTVL.

The chain couples TRBV4-1 to TRBJ2-1; 9 positions match TRBD1. V was clipped by 2 bases and J by 5 bases; unmatched bases: 7. CDR1 is MGHRA and CDR2 is YSYEKL in the germline V gene. There are 16 residues in the CDR3. The CDR3 protein is CASSQRGQGINNEQFF. The CDR3 DNA is TGCGCCAGCAGCCAAAGAGGACAGGGGATAAACAATGAGCAGTTCTTC.

This chain joins TRBV6-1 and TRBJ1-4; TRBD1 is a possible D gene (6 bases). Germline-derived CDR1 and CDR2 are MNHNS and SASEGT. V lost 5 bases and J lost 6, with 16 bases in between. There are 15 residues in the CDR3. The CDR3 DNA reads TGTGCCAGCAGTCTTTTCCTGGGACAAGATGAAAAACTGTTTTTT. It encodes CASSLFLGQDEKLFF.

The V gene is TRBV6-1, the J gene TRBJ2-1, with TRBD2 matching over 7 bases. The germline CDR1 and CDR2 sequences are MNHNS and SASEGT. This CDR3 comprises 12 residues. Unmatched junction bases numbered 3, after V lost 8 bases and J lost 5 bases. This chain's CDR3 is CASGRAHNEQFF. The CDR3 nucleotides are TGTGCCAGCGGGAGGGCCCACAATGAGCAGTTCTTC.

The chain has TRBV5-6 and TRBJ1-5; TRBD1 agrees at 10 bases. V shed 4 bases, J shed 6 bases, and the junction held 4 bases outside the gene matches. CDR1 and CDR2 (germline): SGHDT, YYEEEE. CDR3 size: 14 residues. The CDR3 spells CASSRGTGVQPQHF. DNA of the CDR3: TGTGCCAGCAGCCGGGGGACAGGGGTTCAGCCCCAGCATTTT.

V is TRBV27 and J is TRBJ1-5, with D perhaps TRBD1 (5 bases). Trimming took off 3 bases at V and 6 bases at J, with 12 bases between the two ends. This CDR3 is 14 amino acids long. From germline, CDR1 is MNHEY and CDR2 SMNVEV (reference sequence). CDR3 sequence reads: CASSFQGSSQPQHF. The CDR3 nucleotides read TGTGCCAGCAGTTTCCAGGGATCGTCTCAGCCCCAGCATTTT.